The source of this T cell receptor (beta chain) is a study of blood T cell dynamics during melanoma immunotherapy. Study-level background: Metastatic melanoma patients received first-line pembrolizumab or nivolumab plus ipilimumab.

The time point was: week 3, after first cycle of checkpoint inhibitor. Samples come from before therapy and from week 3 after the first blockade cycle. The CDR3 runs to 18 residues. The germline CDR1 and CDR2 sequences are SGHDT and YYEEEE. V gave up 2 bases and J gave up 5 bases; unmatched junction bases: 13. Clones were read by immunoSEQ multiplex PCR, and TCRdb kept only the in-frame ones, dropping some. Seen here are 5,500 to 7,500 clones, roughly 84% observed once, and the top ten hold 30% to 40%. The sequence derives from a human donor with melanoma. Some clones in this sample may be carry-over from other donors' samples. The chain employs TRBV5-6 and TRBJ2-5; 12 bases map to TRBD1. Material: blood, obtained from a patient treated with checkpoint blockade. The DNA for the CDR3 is TGTGCCAGCAGCTTCGTCCCGGGACAGGGGGCCATCAGGGAGACCCAGTACTTC. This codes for CASSFVPGQGAIRETQYF.